Here is one T cell receptor beta chain with its context. It was with 60 Vbeta and 13 Jbeta primers that the PCR ran. The protocol was immunoSEQ multiplex PCR, while the TCRdb copy is restricted to in-frame clones and leaves out a portion. This table holds tens of thousands of clones, about nine tenths found once. The germline CDR1 and CDR2 sequences are SGHRS and YFSETQ. CDR3 length equals 15 residues. The J segment lost 4 bases and the V segment lost 0 bases, leaving 3 bases of the junction unmatched. This specimen belongs to a study of cytomegalovirus exposure and HLA in healthy donors. The sequence was obtained from a middle-aged woman in good health and CMV-seropositive. The rearrangement links TRBV5-1 to TRBJ2-5; 10 nucleotides match TRBD1. The source material was PBMCs. CDR3 sequence (DNA): TGCGCCAGCAGCTTGGCCGGGGACAGGGGAGAGACCCAGTACTTC. It yields the protein CASSLAGDRGETQYF.